Following are 2 T cell receptor beta chains from one sample sequenced in a study of T cell repertoires in urothelial bladder cancer. TCRdb keeps only in-frame clones here, not all; method: immunoSEQ multiplex PCR. The data contain fewer than 14,000 clones, approximately 70% of them seen just once; the ten biggest clones take up around 6.5%. Material: tumor-infiltrating cells from bladder cancer. These TCRs come from a human donor with a benign inflammatory bladder lesion.

Worth noting for this clone: One end of the junction is discordant with germline, which a read error may explain. The V gene is TRBV11-2, the J gene TRBJ1-2; D possibly corresponds to TRBD1 (6 bases). There are 13 residues in the CDR3. Germline V gene data show CDR1 as SGHAT and CDR2 as FQNNGV. The CDR3 sequence: CASSLVGAGVGPF. In DNA form, the CDR3 reads TGTGCCAGCAGCTTAGTGGGTGCAGGGGTTGGACCCTTC.

This clone appeared a few times. V usage is TRBV12-5 and J usage is TRBJ1-5, with a tentative D call TRBD1 (5 bases). The CDR3 runs 14 residues. Between the trimmed V and J ends, which lost 1 base and 8 bases, there was a span of 12 bases. The V gene's germline CDR1 is LGHNT and CDR2 FRNRAP. Here the CDR3 reads CASGLGRGREPQHF. In nucleotides, the CDR3 is TGTGCTAGTGGTTTGGGAAGGGGAAGGGAGCCCCAGCATTTT.